The sequence of this T cell receptor (beta chain) was determined in a study of blood T cell repertoires in COVID-19. Study overall: Both acute and convalescent COVID-19 samples were obtained from the United States, Italy and Spain.

From germline, CDR1 is GTSNPN and CDR2 SVGIG (reference sequence). This CDR3 is built from 14 residues. V shed 7 bases and J shed 4 bases, with 14 bases lying between them. The study drew participants aged 18 to 89 years from some 23 US areas. In the original workflow: For nucleated cells, counts were estimated from reference gene primer amplification. Here immunoSEQ multiplex PCR was the method, and the copy in TCRdb shows in-frame clones only, minus some. That table furnishes V, J and clone size, whereas the DNA furnished D and trimming. The sample comprises 210,000 or so clones, approximately 87% of which are singletons, and approximately 2.8% rests with the top ten.

Sequencing was carried out using PBMCs or T cells enriched from blood (not recorded which). The chain is built from TRBV30 and TRBJ2-6; possibly TRBD2 for D (5 bases). This sequence was found in a woman between 50 and 59 years old in a cohort exposed to, infected with or recovered from COVID-19 (not recorded which). CDR3 loop: CAFPRGYGANVLTF. In nucleotides, the CDR3 is TGTGCCTTCCCACGAGGGTACGGGGCCAACGTCCTGACTTTC.